The clone carrying this T cell receptor beta chain was found a few times. What it recognizes is unknown. This entry belongs to a study of siplizumab effects on memory and regulatory T cells. For every sample, about 10^5 TCR templates were assayed. Sequencing was performed with immunoSEQ multiplex PCR; in TCRdb, only in-frame clones are kept and a portion is missing. This table holds 7,500 to 8,500 clones, less than 45% found once. Study-wide results and limits: The study found naive T cells seemingly more diverse than memory cells and seemingly major alloresponse contributors. Siplizumab conditions gave an average of about 62% Treg-derived mappable alloreactive CD4+ clones, versus around 30% for controls.

Over a period of roughly 6 days at 37 degrees C, the mixed lymphocyte reaction cells were cocultured. The clonotype was recovered from a human donor in good health; the cells came from an allogeneic mixed lymphocyte reaction. Sequenced: CFSE-low (dividing) CD8+ T cells sorted from an allogeneic mixed lymphocyte reaction.

The CDR3 sequence: CASSIASVPQNEQYF. The CDR3 DNA sequence: TGTGCCAGTAGTATCGCTTCCGTCCCTCAGAACGAGCAGTACTTC. This sequence joins TRBV19 and TRBJ2-7; D is undetermined. This CDR3 comprises 15 residues. Between the trimmed V and J ends, which lost 3 bases and 5 bases, there was a span of 17 bases. Per germline, CDR1 LNHDA and CDR2 SQIVND (reference sequence).